These 4 T cell receptor beta chains were sequenced from one sample in a study of regulatory T cells in long-lasting Graves disease (dated by TCRdb to the early 2020s). The library was made by multiplex PCR. The instrument was an Illumina HiSeq 4000. CDR3 regions were amplified by Arm-PCR with iRepertoire HTBI primers to construct TCR beta libraries. TCRdb reanalyzed the raw reads on its own, using fastp at Q25 for trimming and MiXCR for clone calling, and kept in-frame beta chains. Identical CDR3 proteins give one entry, which carries the most common genes and DNA. In this sample the table shows approximately 400,000 distinct CDR3 sequences, about 15% of which occur a single time. The leading ten clones occupy roughly a sixth of the sample. The sample's time point label is to be understood as: newly diagnosed GD, antithyroid drugs for less than 3 months. For both TCR sequencing and RNA sequencing, RNA was extracted from PBMCs in TRIzol.

The data were also submitted as part of a second study, on T cells in Graves' hyperthyroidism and ophthalmopathy.

The sample consisted of peripheral blood mononuclear cells (PBMCs), taken at new diagnosis, from a patient treated with antithyroid drugs. The receptor set was obtained from a woman aged 25 to 39 with Graves disease. Donor details come from another sample of the same person, matched by shared clones.

In this sample, this clonotype turned up a few times. V usage is TRBV7-9 and J usage is TRBJ1-1; tentatively, D is TRBD1 (6 bases). Trimming pared 1 base from V and 6 bases from J, leaving 18 bases between. Germline CDR1 and CDR2: SEHNR and FQNEAQ (reference sequence). The CDR3 is 16 residues long. The CDR3: CASSLVLGAWIPEAFF. The CDR3 DNA reads as TGTGCCAGCAGCTTAGTTTTGGGGGCATGGATCCCTGAAGCTTTCTTT. Complete variable domain (other parts from reference TRBV7-9 and TRBJ1-1): DTGVSQNPRHKITKRGQNVTFRCDPISEHNRLYWYRQTLGQGPEFLTYFQNEAQLEKSRLLSDRFSAERPKGSFSTLEIQRTEQGDSAMYLCASSLVLGAWIPEAFFGQGTRLTVV.

Remarks on this clonotype: A far larger clone is only one base removed, so a read error is likely. The chain uses TRBV3-1 and TRBJ1-2; D unresolved. Germline CDR1 LGHDT, CDR2 YNNKEL (reference sequence). The CDR3 sequence is 13 residues long. The V end was cut by 6 bases, the J end by 8 bases, with 16 bases between. CDR3 loop: CASSPGRVGGYTF. CDR3 nucleotide sequence: TGTGCCAGCAGTCCCGGGCGGGTAGGCGGCTACACCTTC.

This clonotype was found many times. V and J are TRBV28 and TRBJ1-3; a possible D gene is TRBD1 (6 bases). V gave up 6 bases and J gave up 2 bases, with 11 bases separating them. The germline CDR1 and CDR2 sequences are MDHEN and SYDVKM. The CDR3 has 14 residues. CDR3 nucleotide sequence: TGTGCCAGCAGAACGACAGGTACTGGAAACACCATATATTTT. Amino acid sequence: CASRTTGTGNTIYF.

This clonotype was picked up many times. J is TRBJ2-3 and V is TRBV20-1, with a possible D match to TRBD2 (6 bases). CDR1 and CDR2 from the germline V gene are DFQATT and SNEGSKA (reference sequence). V was clipped by 5 bases and J by 0 bases, with 27 bases between them. CDR3 length: 19 amino acids. Here the CDR3 reads CSAVRDVDKRAGSTDTQYF. In DNA, the CDR3 is TGCAGTGCTGTCCGGGACGTCGACAAACGAGCGGGTAGCACAGATACGCAGTATTTT.